Listed below are T cell receptor beta chains from one sample, sequenced in a study of blood T cell repertoires in COVID-19. TCRdb's table, derived via immunoSEQ multiplex PCR, lists solely in-frame clones and lacks some. This sample has 300,000 or so clones, with 85% to 90% found just once. The sequencing sample was made of peripheral blood. The receptor set was obtained from a woman aged 40 to 50 with acute or convalescent COVID-19. Both conserved end residues are part of each CDR3. The order of the fields is V gene, CDR3 protein.

V gene: TRBV6-5; CDR3 protein: CASSLQKGNQPQHF
V gene: TRBV10-1; CDR3 protein: CASSRDRNTGELFF
V gene: TRBV11-2; CDR3 protein: CASHWRGDNEQFF
V gene: TRBV7-9; CDR3 protein: CASTSRGAWTNTEAFF
V gene: TRBV12-3/TRBV12-4; CDR3 protein: CASSRSGNTIYF
V gene: TRBV7-5; CDR3 protein: CARSLGSGFVDYGYTF
V gene: TRBV19; CDR3 protein: CASSRGQHVLGNTIYF
V gene: TRBV6-5; CDR3 protein: CASSYSGLGDGYTF
V gene: TRBV10-2; CDR3 protein: CASSTGGAYNEQFF
V gene: TRBV7-2; CDR3 protein: CASSSMGSGGDAQYF
V gene: TRBV11-2; CDR3 protein: CASSSTWTGGRETQYF
V gene: TRBV19; CDR3 protein: CASSTAPNSLSGNTIYF
V gene: TRBV7-2; CDR3 protein: CASSFNRGAATNEKLFF
V gene: TRBV9; CDR3 protein: CASSVGRFGGKLFF
V gene: TRBV21-1; CDR3 protein: CASSSRPTGAMNTEAFF
V gene: TRBV7-9; CDR3 protein: CASSSTGVGYTF
V gene: TRBV6-5; CDR3 protein: CASRTTRTADGYTF
V gene: TRBV3-1/TRBV3-2; CDR3 protein: CASSPTPGTRFGEPEAFF
V gene: TRBV30; CDR3 protein: CAWSVTSGGNEQFF
V gene: TRBV5-1; CDR3 protein: CASSYERTGGTEAFF
V gene: TRBV2; CDR3 protein: CASTGTGGVQPQHF
V gene: TRBV5-5; CDR3 protein: CASSLVGGTYNEQFF
V gene: TRBV6-5; CDR3 protein: CASSLSHSNQPQHF
V gene: TRBV5-1; CDR3 protein: CASSLSGTNEKLFF
V gene: TRBV6-5; CDR3 protein: CASSTRTGRGTEAFF
V gene: TRBV11-3; CDR3 protein: CASSLEAGLDEQFF
V gene: TRBV19; CDR3 protein: CASSIRGTTGELFF
V gene: TRBV3-1/TRBV3-2; CDR3 protein: CASSATQISDYTF
V gene: TRBV27; CDR3 protein: CASSLWKPRGFGNQPQHF
V gene: TRBV28; CDR3 protein: CATTPATGASYGYTF
V gene: TRBV18; CDR3 protein: CASSPQDNDYTF
V gene: TRBV7-9; CDR3 protein: CATQWAASGNTIYF
V gene: TRBV11-2; CDR3 protein: CASSLAGGRLNTEAFF
V gene: TRBV5-1; CDR3 protein: CASRTANTEAFF
V gene: TRBV2; CDR3 protein: CASSQDRSTEAFF
V gene: TRBV18; CDR3 protein: CASSLLGQLKETQYF
V gene: TRBV7-9; CDR3 protein: CASSSGTSVYNEQFF
V gene: TRBV3-1/TRBV3-2; CDR3 protein: CASSQEGGAEAFF
V gene: TRBV12-5; CDR3 protein: CASGFTWYSGNTIYF
V gene: TRBV6-1; CDR3 protein: CASSALREVNTGELFF
V gene: TRBV2; CDR3 protein: CARQAGTSGGRSYNEQFF
V gene: TRBV28; CDR3 protein: CASSSGYGYTF
V gene: TRBV11-2; CDR3 protein: CASSPGVDSPLHF
V gene: TRBV19; CDR3 protein: CASSSVNAGELFF
V gene: TRBV25-1; CDR3 protein: CASSESGSSYNEQFF
V gene: TRBV3-1/TRBV3-2; CDR3 protein: CATRGNTDTQYF